Following are 27 T cell receptor beta chains from one sample sequenced in a study of blood T cell repertoires in COVID-19. The data were produced by immunoSEQ multiplex PCR, yet TCRdb's version contains in-frame clones alone and is incomplete. The table lists around 290,000 clones, about 87% of them singletons, with 7.8% in the top ten. Sequenced material: peripheral blood. The receptors come from a woman between 45 and 65 years old who had recovered from COVID-19.

Details on this clone: An end of the junction differs from the germline gene, which may be a read error. V gene TRBV19 combines with J gene TRBJ1-2, with a tentative D call TRBD1 (5 bases). Germline-derived CDR1 and CDR2 are LNHDA and SQIVND (reference sequence). CDR3 length: 12 amino acids. This chain's CDR3 is CASSTNRILYAF. DNA of the CDR3: TGTGCCAGTAGTACTAACAGGATCTTGTACGCCTTC. Variable domain in full (rest from reference TRBV19 and TRBJ1-2): DGGITQSPKYLFRKEGQNVTLSCEQNLNHDAMYWYRQDPGQGLRLIYYSQIVNDFQKGDIAEGYSVSREKKESFPLTVTSAQKNPTAFYLCASSTNRILYAFGSGTRLTVV.

The chain uses TRBV4-3 and TRBJ2-7; D not certain. Trimming pared 4 bases from V and 9 bases from J, leaving 16 bases between. The germline CDR1 and CDR2 sequences are LGHNA and YSLEER. The CDR3 consists of 13 residues. The DNA of the CDR3 is TGCGCCAGCAGCCCAGTCGTAGGTAGCTGGCAGTACTTC. It translates to CASSPVVGSWQYF.

The rearrangement uses TRBV28 and TRBJ1-5, with D unclear. This CDR3 spans 13 amino acids. The ends were cut back, 4 bases at V and 5 bases at J, with 9 bases in the middle. Germline CDR1 reads MDHEN; CDR2 reads SYDVKM. This CDR3 reads CASSSEYYQPQHF. The CDR3 DNA reads as TGTGCCAGCAGTTCGGAGTATTATCAGCCCCAGCATTTT.

The genes are TRBV24-1 and TRBJ2-1, with 8 bases that match TRBD2. The CDR3 extends over 16 amino acids. Germline V gene sequence: CDR1 KGHDR, CDR2 SFDVKD. V trimming: 4 bases; J trimming: 0 bases; junction bases outside the gene matches: 4. CDR3 sequence reads: CATSEQSGSSYNEQFF. The CDR3 nucleotides are TGTGCCACCAGTGAGCAGAGCGGGAGCTCCTACAATGAGCAGTTCTTC.

This rearrangement joins TRBV4-1 to TRBJ2-7; 9 nucleotides agree with TRBD2. This CDR3 is built from 16 residues. Germline V gives CDR1 MGHRA, CDR2 YSYEKL. Trimming cost V 0 bases and J 7 bases; bases outside gene matches: 10. The CDR3 DNA follows: TGCGCCAGCAGCCAAGATCCGGTAGCGGGGGCCTGGGAGCAGTACTTC. This encodes CASSQDPVAGAWEQYF.

The chain employs TRBV7-2 and TRBJ2-3; 7 bases map to TRBD2. Germline V gene sequence: CDR1 SGHTA, CDR2 FQGNSA. The CDR3 length is 16 residues. Losses at the gene ends were 5 bases for V and 0 bases for J; bases not matched to a gene: 8. CDR3 sequence (DNA): TGTGCCAGCAGCCCAGGACTAGACGGTAGCACAGATACGCAGTATTTT. As protein: CASSPGLDGSTDTQYF. Variable domain in full (rest from reference TRBV7-2 and TRBJ2-3): GAGVSQSPSNKVTEKGKDVELRCDPISGHTALYWYRQSLGQGLEFLIYFQGNSAPDKSGLPSDRFSAERTGGSVSTLTIQRTQQEDSAVYLCASSPGLDGSTDTQYFGPGTRLTVL.

The V call is TRBV5-5, the J call TRBJ2-1, with 9 bases matching TRBD1. V shed 2 bases, J shed 1 base, and the junction held 1 base outside the gene matches. Germline loops: CDR1 SGHKS, CDR2 YYEKEE (reference sequence). This CDR3 contains 15 residues. DNA for the CDR3: TGTGCCAGCAGCTTAGGACAGGGGTCCTACAATGAGCAGTTCTTC. It encodes CASSLGQGSYNEQFF. Supplemented by reference TRBV5-5 and TRBJ2-1, the full variable domain reads DAGVTQSPTHLIKTRGQQVTLRCSPISGHKSVSWYQQVLGQGPQFIFQYYEKEERGRGNFPDRFSARQFPNYSSELNVNALLLGDSALYLCASSLGQGSYNEQFFGPGTRLTVL.

The chain is built from TRBV28 and TRBJ2-5, with D perhaps TRBD1 (7 bases). Trimming shortened V by 4 bases and J by 2 bases, and 17 bases separated the two germline ends. This CDR3 is 16 amino acids long. Germline CDR1 MDHEN, CDR2 SYDVKM. CDR3 nucleotide sequence: TGTGCCAGCAGTTCCCGGGCAGGGGGGACACAAGAGACCCAGTACTTC. Its translation is CASSSRAGGTQETQYF.

Remarks on this clone: One end of the junction fails to match germline, which may point to a read error. The gene calls are TRBV7-8 and TRBJ1-4; D might be TRBD1 (5 bases). The CDR3 extends over 19 amino acids. CDR1 and CDR2 (germline): SGHVS, FQNEAQ. The CDR3 sequence: CAGSLGGPRWGGTNEKLFF. The CDR3 nucleotides read TGTGCCGGCAGCTTAGGTGGGCCGAGGTGGGGCGGAACTAATGAAAAACTGTTTTTT.

The V and J genes are TRBV27 and TRBJ2-7, with TRBD1 matching over 8 bases. This CDR3 is built from 14 residues. V dropped 6 bases and J dropped 4; count of bases not matched to a gene: 8. Looked up from germline, CDR1 is MNHEY and CDR2 is SMNVEV (reference sequence). The CDR3, as DNA: TGTGCCAGCAGCCAGCAGGGGGCGGAATACGAGCAGTACTTC. Translating it yields CASSQQGAEYEQYF.

The chain is built from TRBV9 and TRBJ2-3, with D perhaps matching TRBD2 (6 bases). The length of the CDR3 is 13 residues. Germline lookup yields CDR1 SGDLS and CDR2 YYNGEE. V shed 7 bases and J shed 4 bases, with 13 bases lying between them. CDR3 residues: CASGRGWADTQYF. Written as DNA, the CDR3 is TGTGCCAGCGGGCGGGGTTGGGCAGATACGCAGTATTTT.

The chain uses TRBV10-1 and TRBJ2-5; 8 nucleotides line up with TRBD2. Germline values: CDR1 WNHNN, CDR2 SYGVQD (reference sequence). With 7 bases clipped from V and 2 bases from J, the junction kept 3 bases outside the gene matches. The CDR3 covers 13 residues. The CDR3 DNA follows: TGCGCCAGCACCCCGGGGGGGCAAGAGACCCAGTACTTC. Translating it yields CASTPGGQETQYF.

The rearrangement joins TRBV5-1 to TRBJ2-7, with D possibly matching TRBD2 (5 bases). CDR1 is SGHRS and CDR2 is YFSETQ in the germline V gene. The V and J ends lost 4 bases and 2 bases respectively, with 16 bases between them. This CDR3 comprises 15 residues. The CDR3 spells CASSREEIGTYEQYF. Here the CDR3 DNA reads TGCGCCAGCAGCCGGGAAGAGATAGGAACCTACGAGCAGTACTTC.

The V gene is TRBV5-6, the J gene TRBJ2-1; 7 bases agree with TRBD2. Germline-derived CDR1 and CDR2 are SGHDT and YYEEEE. The V and J ends lost 0 bases and 4 bases, in that order; junction bases with no gene match: 7. The CDR3 length is 16 residues. The DNA for the CDR3 is TGTGCCAGCAGCTTGGTTGCGGGAGATCTGTACAATGAGCAGTTCTTC. The encoded protein is CASSLVAGDLYNEQFF. Using reference TRBV5-6 and TRBJ2-1 for the parts outside the CDR3, the full variable domain is DAGVTQSPTHLIKTRGQQVTLRCSPKSGHDTVSWYQQALGQGPQFIFQYYEEEERQRGNFPDRFSGHQFPNYSSELNVNALLLGDSALYLCASSLVAGDLYNEQFFGPGTRLTVL.

The chain is built from TRBV4-3 and TRBJ2-5, with D tentatively TRBD2 (5 bases). The V gene lost 0 bases and the J gene lost 5 bases, with 13 bases spanning the gap. CDR3 size: 15 residues. CDR1 and CDR2 (germline): LGHNA, YSLEER. Here the CDR3 DNA reads TGCGCCAGCAGCCAAGATGGCACACGAGGGGAGACCCAGTACTTC. Translated, it gives CASSQDGTRGETQYF.

The gene calls are TRBV6-1 and TRBJ1-1, with D unresolved. Trimming pared 3 bases from V and 1 base from J, leaving 9 bases between. Germline values: CDR1 MNHNS, CDR2 SASEGT. The CDR3 has 14 residues. The CDR3 loop reads CASSDWHQNTEAFF. Here the CDR3 DNA reads TGTGCCAGCAGTGATTGGCACCAGAACACTGAAGCTTTCTTT.

The chain uses TRBV2 and TRBJ2-7; D uncertain. Germline V gene lookup returns CDR1 SNHLY and CDR2 FYNNEI. The CDR3 totals 11 residues. Trimming shortened V by 3 bases and J by 6 bases, and 6 bases separated the two germline ends. Here the CDR3 DNA reads TGTGCCAGCAGTGACATCGGCGAGCAGTACTTC. Translated: CASSDIGEQYF. Drawing the rest from reference TRBV2 and TRBJ2-7, the complete variable domain is EPEVTQTPSHQVTQMGQEVILRCVPISNHLYFYWYRQILGQKVEFLVSFYNNEISEKSEIFDDQFSVERPDGSNFTLKIRSTKLEDSAMYFCASSDIGEQYFGPGTRLTVT.

The V gene is TRBV5-1, the J gene TRBJ2-2; TRBD1 agrees at 9 bases. V dropped 0 bases and J dropped 3; count of bases not matched to a gene: 3. The CDR3 length is 16 residues. CDR1 is SGHRS and CDR2 is YFSETQ in the germline V gene. The CDR3, as DNA: TGCGCCAGCAGCTTGGCGGACAGGGGTTACACCGGGGAGCTGTTTTTT. Translated: CASSLADRGYTGELFF.

The gene calls are TRBV24-1 and TRBJ1-2; D is unresolved. V dropped 6 bases and J dropped 4 bases, with 8 bases sitting between them. This CDR3 has 12 amino acids. The V gene's germline CDR1 is KGHDR and CDR2 SFDVKD. The CDR3 region is CATSSGSYGYTF. CDR3 coding DNA: TGTGCCACCAGTTCTGGCAGCTATGGCTACACCTTC.

CDR3 nucleotide sequence: TGTGCCAGCAGCCAAGATTGGGCGCACACAGATACGCAGTATTTT. Translation gives CASSQDWAHTDTQYF. V is TRBV3-1 (or the pseudogene TRBV3-2) and J is TRBJ2-3; no clear D. This CDR3 comprises 15 residues. The germline CDR1 and CDR2 sequences are LGHDT and YNNKEL (reference sequence). V lost 0 bases and J 2 bases, leaving 9 bases between the germline ends.

The chain employs TRBV2 and TRBJ1-2; possible D gene TRBD1, 5 bases. Germline assignment: CDR1 SNHLY and CDR2 FYNNEI. The CDR3 spans 14 residues. V was clipped by 4 bases and J by 7 bases, with 16 bases between them. The CDR3 DNA is TGTGCCAGCAGTGTTGGGCAGGGAGGGGTTGGCTACACCTTC. It codes for CASSVGQGGVGYTF.

This chain joins TRBV2 and TRBJ2-2; 7 nucleotides line up with TRBD1. This CDR3 is 15 amino acids long. CDR1 is SNHLY and CDR2 is FYNNEI in the germline V gene. J lost 4 bases, V lost 6 bases, and 8 bases had no gene match. CDR3 sequence (DNA): TGTGCCAGCAGCGCTATGGGACAGTCCACCGGGGAGCTGTTTTTT. It yields the protein CASSAMGQSTGELFF.

This rearrangement joins TRBV7-2 to TRBJ1-1; 9 bases line up with TRBD1. The CDR3 has 13 amino acids. Germline loops: CDR1 SGHTA, CDR2 FQGNSA. The trim removed 6 bases at V and 4 bases at J, leaving 3 bases unmatched. CDR3 nucleotides: TGTGCCAGCAGGGACAGGGGAGGCACTGAAGCTTTCTTT. Translation gives CASRDRGGTEAFF.

The chain uses TRBV14 and TRBJ2-1; D may be TRBD2 (5 bases). The CDR3 runs 15 residues. Germline V gives CDR1 SGHDN, CDR2 FVKESK. Trimming pared 0 bases from V and 7 bases from J, leaving 13 bases between. CDR3 sequence reads: CASSQDTGVWNEQFF. The CDR3 region has the DNA TGTGCCAGCAGCCAAGACACCGGGGTGTGGAATGAGCAGTTCTTC.

The V and J genes are TRBV4-1 and TRBJ1-1; possibly TRBD1 for D (5 bases). V dropped 0 bases and J dropped 1 base, with 9 bases sitting between them. The germline V gene encodes CDR1 MGHRA and CDR2 YSYEKL. There are 15 residues in the CDR3. CDR3: CASSQDAGPNTEAFF. The CDR3 DNA reads TGCGCCAGCAGCCAAGATGCGGGGCCGAACACTGAAGCTTTCTTT.

CDR3 DNA sequence: TGTGCCAGCAGCTTGCGTGGGGGAGGGAATCAGCCCCAGCATTTT. It is translated as CASSLRGGGNQPQHF. The V call is TRBV5-8, the J call TRBJ1-5; a weak D match, TRBD1 (5 bases). This CDR3 has 15 residues. V lost 1 base and J 4 bases, leaving 12 bases between the germline ends. Germline V gene data show CDR1 as SGHTS and CDR2 as YDEGEE.

J is TRBJ2-2 and V is TRBV25-1; possible D gene TRBD2, 5 bases. Germline values: CDR1 MGHDK, CDR2 SYGVNS. V was trimmed by 7 bases and J by 4 bases, leaving 13 bases between them. This CDR3 comprises 14 residues. The CDR3 loop is CASTAGVLTGELFF. CDR3 nucleotides: TGTGCCAGCACGGCCGGGGTCCTCACCGGGGAGCTGTTTTTT.